This TCR beta chain was captured by sequencing in a study of beta chain features in type 1 diabetes listed by TCRdb under 2018. For context, the study as a whole: Mean age, gender distribution, total cell number and subset yield were not different between patients and healthy donors. The study compared the TCRB repertoires of sorted circulating CD4+ T cell subsets in recently diagnosed type 1 diabetes patients with those in matched healthy donors. Across all samples, almost 110 million sorted cells were examined, and cell number per subset correlated strongly with RNA yield. Naive and central memory subsets were obtained from all 30 or so donors, but regulatory and stem cell-like memory subsets were isolated from only 8 patients and roughly eight healthy donors. Study-wide findings and limitations: HLA sub-analyses involved small numbers of individuals, so any influence of HLA type on TCRB rearrangement remained unresolved. At VDJ recombination sites, patients with type 1 diabetes made fewer insertions and deleted more nucleotides, a pattern implying thymic rearrangement abnormalities. Shorter templates might be favored by PCR, yet because patient and control samples were amplified and corrected together, any such skew would affect both groups equally. Because cDNA rather than genomic DNA was sequenced, highly expressing activated cells could have been over-represented, although no difference in activation and CD3 levels was found between groups. Naive, central memory and regulatory TCRB repertoires appeared to be more similar among patients than among healthy donors. A moderate but significant shortening of TCRB CDR3 length was observed in type 1 diabetes patients in all four CD4+ subsets.

All of the isolated RNA was reverse transcribed with the High Capacity cDNA Reverse Transcription Kit, so expressed TCRB transcripts were sequenced. Naive, central memory and regulatory T cell samples underwent deep immunoSEQ sequencing, averaging approximately 3.3 million total reads per sample. Sorted cells were lysed in RLT buffer and RNA was extracted with DNase-treated RNeasy Micro or Mini kits, depending on cell number. To prevent cross-contamination, every cell subset was processed on its own, while patient and healthy donor samples were processed together. The immunoSEQ multiplex PCR was used to amplify TCRB sequences from cDNA, yielding 87-bp fragments that span the CDR3 region. Sequencing of the amplicons was performed on the Illumina HiSeq platform. As for how the authors treated the data: PCR bias was computationally corrected using synthetic template baselines, reads within Hamming distance 2 were collapsed, and singletons that could not be merged were discarded. Reads were aligned to IMGT to assign V, D and J genes, CDR3 length, and insertions or deletions at six rearrangement sites. Within each subset, clonotype counts were normalized to sorted cell number, and only after that were true diversity and Gini coefficients computed with the tcR R package. The overlap coefficient, calculated on TCRB nucleotide sequences, was used to quantify repertoire sharing. Out-of-frame TCRB sequences from naive cells were analyzed as a proxy for the pre-selection repertoire. Here the immuneACCESS table is served through TCRdb, limited to in-frame sequences with V and J called. Missing clones are a known gap in these copies; in checked studies unresolved V genes cover under half, and the rest lacks a known reason. V and J calls and clone size are copied from that table; D and trimming were computed from the DNA. Here the sample has around 250,000 clones; 13% to 15% occur a single time. The ten largest clones capture around 0.03% of the sample.

V is reduced by 0 bases and J by 4 bases, leaving a spacing of 7 bases between them. According to the germline V gene, CDR1 reads SGHRS and CDR2 reads YFSETQ. Taken from cysteine to phenylalanine, the CDR3 has 13 residues. Only the CDR3 portion is preserved as DNA: 39 bases, with reading frame beginning at the first base. In its sample, this clone was seen a few times. The antigen it recognizes is unknown. One base away there is no much larger clone; base qualities are not given. The same CDR3 arises from other DNA sequences in this sample as well. A single peripheral blood draw of about 116 mL on average was collected from each donor into heparinised tubes. Naive, central memory, regulatory and stem cell-like memory CD4+ T cells were sorted on a BD FACSAria II using a panel including CD45RO, CCR7, CD25, CD127, CD95 and CD27. All sorted populations exceeded 95% purity. PBMCs were separated immediately by Lymphoprep density gradient centrifugation and were stained directly, without being cultured. Samples were stained and sorted in pairs, with one healthy donor and one patient per experiment, so that batch effects were minimized.

This clonotype was obtained from a woman aged 40 to 50 in good health. Rearrangement joined TRBV5-1 to TRBJ1-2, with a weak D call of TRBD1 (5 bases match). Material: naive CD4+ T cells from blood. The sample's cell subset or site label, decoded: true naive CD4+ T cells. The encoded CDR3 is CASSLGQSYGYTF. Here is the DNA: TGCGCCAGCAGCTTGGGACAGAGCTATGGCTACACCTTC.